This record covers a single TCR beta chain. This clone was detected a few times. No cognate antigen has been identified for it. No much larger clone exists at a distance of one base, and base qualities are not known. The source of the sample is a study of cytomegalovirus exposure and HLA in healthy donors (dated by TCRdb to 2015 to 2018). Notes on the research overall: In an earlier analysis of some 610 of the donors, under 300 Gb of sequence data and approximately 120 million unique TCR beta sequences from 180 million or so T cells were reported. A separate validation cohort of roughly 110 different subjects was used in addition to the roughly 670-subject first cohort. Every repertoire in the discovery cohort had been generated on one and the same sequencing platform. A later genetic analysis took genome-wide SNP genotypes for about 65% of the 666 donors and used that subset as a discovery cohort. In a later analysis, previously published TCR beta repertoires from fewer than 750 donors were re-analyzed and high-resolution HLA genotyping was added so that TCR occurrence patterns could be studied. Alongside the repertoire data, information on donor age, sex, ethnicity and CMV serostatus was compiled. An early release covering more than 500 HLA-typed donors comprised 250 to 350 gigabases of sequencing data and 85 million to 100 million unique TCR sequences. High-throughput TCR immunosequencing, statistical association of individual TCRs with disease status, and machine learning were combined to predict cytomegalovirus infection status. The later analysis used no new phenotypic data to find candidate immune exposures, relying instead on TCR beta sequences and their occurrence across donors. About five DR-DQ haplotypes were handled as single units for association and clustering because linkage in the cohort was strong. Among some 410 genotyped donors of the cohort, an average of approximately 240,000 unique TCR beta nucleotide sequences was sequenced per donor, of which roughly 17% were non-productive. The study aimed to test whether cataloging public T cell receptors could reveal signatures of past pathogen exposure. Among the roughly 410 genotyped donors, approximately 77% belonged to the genetic ancestry cluster associated with self-reported Caucasian donors. Using immunosequencing, the study profiled T cell repertoires from approximately 700 subjects and related those repertoires to cytomegalovirus serostatus. HLA typing included class I and class II loci at four-digit resolution. An earlier analysis of around 580 of the donors used high-throughput TCR beta sequencing to judge whether each TCR beta V gene segment behaved as functional or pseudogenic. The number of typed donors differed by locus: about 620-640 for A, B, C, DRB1 and DQB1; 500 to 550 for DQA1; fewer than 610 for DPA1; and around 450 for DPB1. The paper as a whole reports these results and caveats: Linkage disequilibrium might explain the correlated functional status among segregating V segments, but an unknown experimental factor could not be ruled out. The cohort was sequenced for TCR beta chains only, and without alpha or paired-chain data the features that could be detected were limited. HLA typing was unavailable for some donors at each locus, so association tests used only the typed subset. An association between a missense DCLRE1C variant and V-gene and J-gene trimming of TCR beta chains was found in a later genetic analysis and replicated in an independent cohort. A further reported finding was that TCR beta sequences accurately predicted the HLA-A and HLA-B alleles for most subjects in the first cohort. In a later analysis, HLA-associated TCR beta chains showed more clonal expansion and lower generation probabilities than non-associated chains that were equally common. According to a later genetic analysis, donors in an Asian-associated ancestry cluster had fewer N-insertions in productive TCRs than the approximately 610-donor mean. Roughly uniform sequencing depth across donors was assumed in presence/absence analyses, although this assumption may not hold. In both the original and validation cohorts, the classifier was reported to diagnose cytomegalovirus status with high specificity and sensitivity. Several of the top co-occurrence clusters appeared to be linked to parvovirus B19, influenza, CMV and Epstein-Barr virus, according to a later analysis. According to the authors, the approach could potentially be generalized to other disease states and immunological phenotypes. While some public TCRs were present in many individuals, most TCR sequences turned up only very rarely across donors. According to a later analysis, TCR association rates differed among HLA loci, with DRB1 alleles showing the most associated TCRs and HLA-C alleles showing the fewest. In the study, 150 to 200 TCR beta chains were listed as associated with cytomegalovirus. Because counts were too low, seventeen rarely observed V segments, including chromosome 9 orphons, were left out of the earlier analysis of 587 of the donors. A few of the identified cytomegalovirus-associated TCR beta chains were confirmed in vitro to be specific for cytomegalovirus antigens. Most CMV-associated TCR beta chains appeared to be HLA-restricted in a later analysis, and the HLA associations seemed to be driven largely by CMV exposure. Specific HLA alleles were associated with 15,000 to 20,000 TCR beta sequences at a false discovery rate of 0.05 in a later analysis. Because the 87-base-pair reads could not distinguish some IMGT-functional V segments, including TRBV6-2 and TRBV6-3, those segments were excluded. When HLA alleles, especially DR and DQ, strongly co-occurred, TCR associations were difficult to assign to individual alleles. In an earlier analysis of some 540 of the donors, most TCR beta V segments appeared in productive rearrangements about 87% or about 30% of the time, broadly matching IMGT annotations. The sequencing pipeline was judged likely to have produced a cluster of highly shared sequence variants as a technical artifact. The only immune exposure information available for the cohort was CMV serostatus.

In total, 500 to 700 healthy bone marrow donors made up the cohort. All cohort members were sampled while nominally healthy, although unrecorded immune exposures were likely present. The donor tested CMV seropositive, placing the donor among the 289 seropositive members of the cohort. Each donor provided a peripheral blood sample, and peripheral blood mononuclear cells were used for TCR beta sequencing. Genomic DNA extraction from the blood cell samples was performed with the Qiagen DNeasy Blood Extraction Kit. Receptor libraries were prepared by the immunoSEQ multiplex PCR assay. The multiplex PCR relied on a mix of 60 forward primers for TCR Vbeta segments and 13 reverse primers for TCR Jbeta segments. A multiplex PCR assay on genomic DNA amplified the CDR3 region of rearranged TCR beta genes. The Illumina HiSeq System was used to sequence the amplified TCR beta libraries as 87-base-pair reads. Concerning the study's data processing: In a later analysis, 70 million to 95 million unique TCR beta chains were counted across the 500 to 850 repertoires, and about 9.9 million of these chains were shared by at least two donors. Raw reads were error-corrected and collapsed into unique sequences by a nearest-neighbor algorithm in which closely related sequences were merged to remove PCR and sequencing errors. To assign V, D and J gene segments, CDR3 sequences were aligned to IMGT reference sequences. For a sequence to be retained, a match of at least six nucleotides to both a V gene segment and a J gene segment was required. A rearrangement was called productive if the CDR3 had no stop codons and remained in frame with V and J, and every other rearrangement was called non-productive. CDR3 was defined according to IMGT convention as the region running from the second conserved V-encoded cysteine to the conserved J-encoded phenylalanine. In an earlier analysis of more than 550 of the donors, sequences lacking an unambiguous match to a single V gene segment were excluded. In an earlier analysis of 587 of the donors, V segments were called functional above 56.7% productive rearrangements and were called segregating when the between-donor standard deviation exceeded 5%. To diagnose cytomegalovirus status from the catalog of TCR beta chain sequences, a statistical classification framework was built. A later analysis assigned V and J genes by comparing TCR nucleotide sequences with IMGT/GENE-DB human TR gene sequences. A later analysis assigned CDR3 sequences and most-parsimonious VDJ recombination scenarios with the TCRdist pipeline. In a later analysis, each TCR beta chain was defined by its CDR3 amino acid sequence together with its V-gene family, and reads lacking a unique V-gene family were excluded. A later analysis removed 550 to 650 highly shared, low-generation-probability nucleotide sequences to deal with suspected cross-contamination and a sequencing artifact. In a later analysis, a clonal expansion index for each public chain was calculated from normalized within-repertoire ranks of inferred template counts. In a later analysis, generation probabilities were computed using a VDJ recombination model fitted to out-of-frame rearrangements, and the results were checked against IGoR. A later analysis scored TCR-TCR, TCR-HLA and TCR-CMV co-occurrence with hypergeometric tests, applying a repertoire-size bias correction to TCR pairs. False discovery rates were estimated in a later analysis by permuting HLA or CMV assignments 20 times. In a later analysis, co-occurring TCRs were grouped using DBSCAN, and TCRdist sequence similarity was added for clustering within HLA-allele-positive subsets. For co-occurrence clustering, repertoires with fewer than 30,000 or more than 120,000 public chains were excluded, along with several repertoires with anomalous nucleotide sharing. Entries here come from immuneACCESS through TCRdb and include only in-frame sequences with V and J called. Some clones fail to appear in such tables; in the studies checked, an unresolved V gene covers under half of the shortfall, and the cause of the remainder is unknown. That table supplies the V and J calls and clone size; D and trimming were determined from the DNA. This sample holds 95,000 to 150,000 clones; roughly 10% were observed only once. Around 5% of the sample comes from the top ten.

From the cysteine through the phenylalanine, the CDR3 covers 12 amino acids. The entry retains the CDR3 DNA only, 36 bases that are in frame from base 1. CDR1 SNHLY and CDR2 FYNNEI were looked up in the germline V gene. Clipping removes 6 bases from V and 6 bases from J, with 4 as the unmatched junction base count. Sample: PBMCs. The receptor comes from a woman aged 18-30 years in good health and CMV-seropositive. The receptor chain draws on TRBV2 and TRBJ2-7; 8 central bases correspond to TRBD1. The nucleotide sequence is TGTGCCAGCAGACCCACAGGGGGCGAGCAGTACTTC. It translates to CASRPTGGEQYF.